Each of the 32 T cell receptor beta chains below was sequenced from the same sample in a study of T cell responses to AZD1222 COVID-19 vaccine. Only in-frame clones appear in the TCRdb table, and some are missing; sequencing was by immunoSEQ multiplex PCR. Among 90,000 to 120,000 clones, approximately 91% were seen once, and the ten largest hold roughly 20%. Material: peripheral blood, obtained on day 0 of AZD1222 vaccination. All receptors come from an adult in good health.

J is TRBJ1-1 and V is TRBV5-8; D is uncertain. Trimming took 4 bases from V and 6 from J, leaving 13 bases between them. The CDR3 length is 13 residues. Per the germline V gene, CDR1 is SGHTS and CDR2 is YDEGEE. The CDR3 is CASSSQRGSEAFF. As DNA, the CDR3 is TGTGCCAGCAGCAGCCAGCGGGGTTCTGAAGCTTTCTTT.

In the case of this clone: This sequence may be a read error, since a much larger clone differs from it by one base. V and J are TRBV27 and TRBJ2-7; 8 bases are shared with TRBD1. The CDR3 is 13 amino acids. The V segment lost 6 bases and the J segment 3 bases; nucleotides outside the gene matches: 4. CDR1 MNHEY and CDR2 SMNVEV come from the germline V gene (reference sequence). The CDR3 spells CASRRTGSYEQYF. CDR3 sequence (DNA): TGTGCCAGCAGAAGGACAGGGAGCTACGAGCAGTACTTC.

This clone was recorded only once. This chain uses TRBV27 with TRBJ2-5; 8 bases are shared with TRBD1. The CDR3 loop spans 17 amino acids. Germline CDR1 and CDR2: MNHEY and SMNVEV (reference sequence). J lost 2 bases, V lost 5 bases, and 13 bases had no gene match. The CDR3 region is CASSMGSGQGGQETQYF. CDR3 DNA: TGTGCCAGCAGTATGGGAAGCGGACAGGGCGGTCAAGAGACCCAGTACTTC.

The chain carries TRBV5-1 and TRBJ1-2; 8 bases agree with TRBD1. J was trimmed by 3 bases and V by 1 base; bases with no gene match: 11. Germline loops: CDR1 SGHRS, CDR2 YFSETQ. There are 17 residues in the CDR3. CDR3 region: CASSLFPQGASDYGYTF. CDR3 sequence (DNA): TGCGCCAGCAGCTTGTTCCCCCAGGGGGCATCGGACTATGGCTACACCTTC.

CDR3 in DNA: TGTGCCATCACTTCACTAGTGGGGGGCCTCAATGAGCAGTTCTTC. It specifies CAITSLVGGLNEQFF. This chain joins TRBV10-3 and TRBJ2-1; D may match TRBD1 or TRBD2 (6 bases each). The CDR3 loop spans 15 amino acids. V was shortened by 7 bases and J by 6 bases, with 19 bases between the two germline ends. Germline loops: CDR1 ENHRY, CDR2 SYGVKD.

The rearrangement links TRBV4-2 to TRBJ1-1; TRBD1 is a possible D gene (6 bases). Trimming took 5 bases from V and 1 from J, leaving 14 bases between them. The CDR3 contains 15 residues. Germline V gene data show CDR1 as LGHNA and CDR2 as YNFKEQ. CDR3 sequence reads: CASSERQGGNTEAFF. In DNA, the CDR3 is TGTGCCAGCAGCGAACGACAAGGGGGGAACACTGAAGCTTTCTTT.

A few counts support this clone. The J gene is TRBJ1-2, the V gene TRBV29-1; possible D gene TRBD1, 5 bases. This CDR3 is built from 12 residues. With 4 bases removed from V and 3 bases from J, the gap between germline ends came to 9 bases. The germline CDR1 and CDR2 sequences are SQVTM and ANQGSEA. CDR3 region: CSVARDDYGYTF. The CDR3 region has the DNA TGCAGCGTTGCCCGGGACGACTATGGCTACACCTTC. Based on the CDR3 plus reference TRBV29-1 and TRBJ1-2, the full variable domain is SAVISQKPSRDICQRGTSLTIQCQVDSQVTMMFWYRQQPGQSLTLIATANQGSEATYESGFVIDKFPISRPNLTFSTLTVSNMSPEDSSIYLCSVARDDYGYTFGSGTRLTVV.

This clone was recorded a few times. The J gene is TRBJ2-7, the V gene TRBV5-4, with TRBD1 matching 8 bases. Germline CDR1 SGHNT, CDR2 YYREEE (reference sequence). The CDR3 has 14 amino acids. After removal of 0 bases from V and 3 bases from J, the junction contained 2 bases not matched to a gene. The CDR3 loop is CASSLGTGGYEQYF. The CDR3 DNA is TGTGCCAGCAGCTTGGGTACAGGGGGCTACGAGCAGTACTTC.

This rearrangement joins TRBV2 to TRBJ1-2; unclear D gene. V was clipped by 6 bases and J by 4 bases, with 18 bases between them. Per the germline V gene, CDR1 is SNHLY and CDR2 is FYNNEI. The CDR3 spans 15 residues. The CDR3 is CASRRVLSDPYGYTF. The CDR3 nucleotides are TGTGCCAGCAGACGGGTCCTTTCCGACCCCTATGGCTACACCTTC.

The DNA for the CDR3 is TGCGCCAGCAGCCAAGATCGAGTGGGGGGGGCCTACGAGCAGTACTTC. It translates to CASSQDRVGGAYEQYF. The gene calls are TRBV4-1 and TRBJ2-7; 7 bases line up with TRBD2. This CDR3 has 16 amino acids. Losses at the gene ends were 0 bases for V and 2 bases for J; bases not matched to a gene: 7. Germline CDR1 reads MGHRA; CDR2 reads YSYEKL.

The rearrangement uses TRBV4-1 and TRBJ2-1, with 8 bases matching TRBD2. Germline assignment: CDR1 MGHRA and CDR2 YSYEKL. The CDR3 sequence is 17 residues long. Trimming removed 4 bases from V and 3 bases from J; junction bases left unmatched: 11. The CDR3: CASSLKGTSENYNEQFF. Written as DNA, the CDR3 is TGCGCCAGCAGCCTGAAAGGGACTAGTGAGAACTACAATGAGCAGTTCTTC.

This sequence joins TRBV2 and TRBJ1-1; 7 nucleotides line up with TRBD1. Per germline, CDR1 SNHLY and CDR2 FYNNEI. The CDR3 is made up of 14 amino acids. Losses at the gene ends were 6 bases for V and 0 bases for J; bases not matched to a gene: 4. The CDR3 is CASSRQGVNTEAFF. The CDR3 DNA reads TGTGCCAGCAGCCGACAGGGCGTGAACACTGAAGCTTTCTTT.

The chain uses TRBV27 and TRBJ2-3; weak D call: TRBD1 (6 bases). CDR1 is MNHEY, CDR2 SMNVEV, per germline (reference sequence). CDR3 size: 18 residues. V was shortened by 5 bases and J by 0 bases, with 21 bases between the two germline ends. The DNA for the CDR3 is TGTGCCAGCAGTCCCCGGTTCTCTGGGACAACTAGCACAGATACGCAGTATTTT. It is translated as CASSPRFSGTTSTDTQYF.

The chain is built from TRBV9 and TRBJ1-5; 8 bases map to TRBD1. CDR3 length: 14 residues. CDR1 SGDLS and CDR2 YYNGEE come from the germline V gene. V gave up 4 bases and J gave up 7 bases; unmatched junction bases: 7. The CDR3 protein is CASSTGQGDQPQHF. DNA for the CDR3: TGTGCCAGCAGCACCGGACAGGGCGACCAGCCCCAGCATTTT.

This CDR3 is CASNQLRGNNEQFF. For the CDR3, the DNA is TGTGCCAGCAACCAACTGCGGGGAAACAATGAGCAGTTCTTC. The gene calls are TRBV6-5 and TRBJ2-1; D perhaps matches TRBD2 (6 bases). The CDR3 runs 14 residues. Germline assignment: CDR1 MNHEY and CDR2 SVGAGI. The V gene lost 7 bases and the J gene lost 5 bases, with 15 bases spanning the gap.

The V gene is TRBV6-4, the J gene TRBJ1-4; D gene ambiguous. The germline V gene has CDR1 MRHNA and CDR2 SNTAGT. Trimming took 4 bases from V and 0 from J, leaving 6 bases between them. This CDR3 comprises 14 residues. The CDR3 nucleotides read TGTGCCAGCAGTGTGGATGCAACTAATGAAAAACTGTTTTTT. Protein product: CASSVDATNEKLFF.

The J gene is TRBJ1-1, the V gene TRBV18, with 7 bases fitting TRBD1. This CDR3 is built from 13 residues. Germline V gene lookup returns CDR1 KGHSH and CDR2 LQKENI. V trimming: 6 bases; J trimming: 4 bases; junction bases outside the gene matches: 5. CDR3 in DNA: TGTGCCAGCTCTTTCGACAGGGTCACTGAAGCTTTCTTT. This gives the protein CASSFDRVTEAFF. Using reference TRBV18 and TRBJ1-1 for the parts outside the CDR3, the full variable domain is NAGVMQNPRHLVRRRGQEARLRCSPMKGHSHVYWYRQLPEEGLKFMVYLQKENIIDESGMPKERFSAEFPKEGPSILRIQQVVRGDSAAYFCASSFDRVTEAFFGQGTRLTVV.

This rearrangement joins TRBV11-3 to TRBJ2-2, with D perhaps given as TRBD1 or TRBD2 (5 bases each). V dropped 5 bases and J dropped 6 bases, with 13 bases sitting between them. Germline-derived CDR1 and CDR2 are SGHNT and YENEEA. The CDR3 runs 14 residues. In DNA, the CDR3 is TGTGCCAGCAGCGAACGGGGCCTGGCCGGGGAGCTGTTTTTT. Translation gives CASSERGLAGELFF. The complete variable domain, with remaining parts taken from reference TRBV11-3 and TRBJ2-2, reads EAGVVQSPRYKIIEKKQPVAFWCNPISGHNTLYWYLQNLGQGPELLIRYENEEAVDDSQLPKDRFSAERLKGVDSTLKIQPAELGDSAVYLCASSERGLAGELFFGEGSRLTVL.

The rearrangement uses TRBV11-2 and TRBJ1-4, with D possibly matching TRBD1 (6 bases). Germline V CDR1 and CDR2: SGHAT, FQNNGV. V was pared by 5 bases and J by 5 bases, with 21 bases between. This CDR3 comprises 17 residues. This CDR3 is CASSPKGRGGRNEKLFF. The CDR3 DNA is TGTGCCAGCAGCCCAAAAGGGAGAGGGGGGCGAAATGAAAAACTGTTTTTT.

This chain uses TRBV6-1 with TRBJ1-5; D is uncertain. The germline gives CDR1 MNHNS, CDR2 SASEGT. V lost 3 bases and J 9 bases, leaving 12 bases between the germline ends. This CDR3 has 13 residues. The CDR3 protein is CASSDAHTTPQHF. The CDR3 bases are TGTGCCAGCAGTGACGCACACACGACGCCCCAGCATTTT.

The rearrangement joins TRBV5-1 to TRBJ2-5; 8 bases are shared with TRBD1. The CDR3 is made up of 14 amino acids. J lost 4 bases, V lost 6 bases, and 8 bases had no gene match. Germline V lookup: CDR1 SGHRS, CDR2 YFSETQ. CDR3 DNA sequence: TGCGCCAGCAACGTACAGGGGGATGGAGAGACCCAGTACTTC. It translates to CASNVQGDGETQYF.

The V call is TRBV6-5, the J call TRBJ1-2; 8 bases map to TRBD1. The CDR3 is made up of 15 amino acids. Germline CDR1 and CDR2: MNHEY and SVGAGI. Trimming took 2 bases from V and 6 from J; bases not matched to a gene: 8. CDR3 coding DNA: TGTGCCAGCAGTTACCCAGGGGGCGCTAGCGATGGCTACACCTTC. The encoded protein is CASSYPGGASDGYTF.

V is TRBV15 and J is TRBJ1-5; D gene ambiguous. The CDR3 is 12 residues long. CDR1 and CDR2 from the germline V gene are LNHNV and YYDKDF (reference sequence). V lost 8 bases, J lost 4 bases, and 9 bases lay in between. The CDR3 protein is CATGQPNQPQHF. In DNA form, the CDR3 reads TGTGCCACCGGGCAGCCTAATCAGCCCCAGCATTTT.

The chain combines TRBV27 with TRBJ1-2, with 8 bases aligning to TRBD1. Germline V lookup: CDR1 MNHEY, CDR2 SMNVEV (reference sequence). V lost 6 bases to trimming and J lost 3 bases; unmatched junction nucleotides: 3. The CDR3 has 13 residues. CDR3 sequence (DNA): TGTGCCAGCAGAAGACAGGGGTACTATGGCTACACCTTC. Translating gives CASRRQGYYGYTF.

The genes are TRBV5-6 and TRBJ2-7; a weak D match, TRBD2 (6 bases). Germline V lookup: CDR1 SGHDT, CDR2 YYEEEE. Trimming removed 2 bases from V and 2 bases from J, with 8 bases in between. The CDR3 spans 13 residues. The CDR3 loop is CASSFGGTYEQYF. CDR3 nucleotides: TGTGCCAGCAGCTTTGGAGGGACCTACGAGCAGTACTTC.

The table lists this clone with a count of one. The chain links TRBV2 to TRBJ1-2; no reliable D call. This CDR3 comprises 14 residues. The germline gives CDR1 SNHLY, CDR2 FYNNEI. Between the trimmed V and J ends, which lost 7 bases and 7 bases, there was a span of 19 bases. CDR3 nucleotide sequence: TGTGCCAGCAATTGGGTTGGTGAAACGGGTGGCTACACCTTC. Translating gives CASNWVGETGGYTF.

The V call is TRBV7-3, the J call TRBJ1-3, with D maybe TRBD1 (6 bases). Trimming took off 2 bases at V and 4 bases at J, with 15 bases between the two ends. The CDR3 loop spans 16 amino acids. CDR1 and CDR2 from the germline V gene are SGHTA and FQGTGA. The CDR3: CASSLSGGAWGNTIYF. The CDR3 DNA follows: TGTGCCAGCAGCTTATCCGGGGGCGCTTGGGGAAACACCATATATTTT.

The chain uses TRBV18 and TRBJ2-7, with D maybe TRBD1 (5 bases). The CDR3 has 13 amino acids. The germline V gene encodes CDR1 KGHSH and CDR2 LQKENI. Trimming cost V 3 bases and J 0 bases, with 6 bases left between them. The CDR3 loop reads CASSPDSSYEQYF. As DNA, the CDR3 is TGTGCCAGCTCACCCGACAGCTCCTACGAGCAGTACTTC.

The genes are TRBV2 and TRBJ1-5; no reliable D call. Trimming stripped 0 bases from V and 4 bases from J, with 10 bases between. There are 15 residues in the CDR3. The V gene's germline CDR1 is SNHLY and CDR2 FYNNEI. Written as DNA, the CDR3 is TGTGCCAGCAGTGAAGCGCGCGGGGAGAATCAGCCCCAGCATTTT. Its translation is CASSEARGENQPQHF.

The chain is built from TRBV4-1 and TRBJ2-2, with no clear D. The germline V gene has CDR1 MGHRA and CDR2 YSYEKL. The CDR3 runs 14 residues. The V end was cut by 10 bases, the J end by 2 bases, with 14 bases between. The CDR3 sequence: CATSRIENTGELFF. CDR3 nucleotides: TGCGCCACCTCTCGGATAGAAAACACCGGGGAGCTGTTTTTT.

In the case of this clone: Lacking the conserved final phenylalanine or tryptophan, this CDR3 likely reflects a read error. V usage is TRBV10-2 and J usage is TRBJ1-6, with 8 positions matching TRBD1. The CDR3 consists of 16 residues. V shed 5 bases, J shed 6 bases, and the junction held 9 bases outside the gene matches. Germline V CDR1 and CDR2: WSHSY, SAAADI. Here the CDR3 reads CASSSGTGSGNSPLHL. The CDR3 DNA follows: TGCGCCAGCAGTTCCGGGACAGGTTCTGGTAATTCACCCCTCCACCTT.

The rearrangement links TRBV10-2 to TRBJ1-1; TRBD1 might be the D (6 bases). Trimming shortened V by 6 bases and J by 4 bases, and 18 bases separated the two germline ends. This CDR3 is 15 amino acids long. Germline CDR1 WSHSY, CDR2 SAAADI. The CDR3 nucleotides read TGCGCCAGCAGCACCGGACAGTGGCTGGGCACTGAAGCTTTCTTT. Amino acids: CASSTGQWLGTEAFF.